Each of the 21 T cell receptor beta chains below was sequenced from the same sample in a study of metastatic and nonmetastatic thyroid tumors. Until they underwent thyroid surgery, no patient had received any treatment. MiXCR was used by TCRdb to re-call the PCR reads. The profile covers approximately 21,000 clones, with about a quarter appearing a single time and more than 15% taken by the ten largest. Sequenced material: blood. These TCRs come from a female donor with papillary thyroid cancer or a benign thyroid nodule (not recorded which). Some clones in this sample may be carry-over from other donors' samples.

This clone appeared many times. The CDR3 here is CASSPGGRTTNQPQHF. The CDR3 coding sequence is TGTGCCAGCTCACCAGGTGGCCGCACGACCAATCAGCCCCAGCATTTT. V gene TRBV18 combines with J gene TRBJ1-5; D is unclear. CDR3 length: 16 residues. Trimming pared 2 bases from V and 3 bases from J, leaving 14 bases between. Germline loops: CDR1 KGHSH, CDR2 LQKENI.

This clone was counted ten times or more. The chain links TRBV7-8 to TRBJ1-1, with D unclear. The CDR3 totals 13 residues. Germline V gene data show CDR1 as SGHVS and CDR2 as FQNEAQ. The V end was cut by 4 bases, the J end by 8 bases, with 14 bases between. The CDR3 sequence: CASSYDGGYEAFF. CDR3 nucleotide sequence: TGTGCCAGCAGCTACGACGGAGGTTACGAAGCTTTCTTT. Full variable domain (missing parts from reference TRBV7-8 and TRBJ1-1): GAGVSQSPRYKVAKRGQDVALRCDPISGHVSLFWYQQALGQGPEFLTYFQNEAQLDKSGLPSDRFFAERPEGSVSTLKIQRTQQEDSAVYLCASSYDGGYEAFFGQGTRLTVV.

This clone turned up a few times. The chain carries TRBV3-1 and TRBJ2-5; D is ambiguous. The V and J ends lost 0 bases and 7 bases respectively, with 0 bases between them. The germline V gene has CDR1 LGHDT and CDR2 YNNKEL (reference sequence). The CDR3 runs to 10 residues. For the CDR3, the DNA is TGTGCCAGCAGCCAAGAGACCCAGTACTTC. Its translation is CASSQETQYF.

The DNA for the CDR3 is TGTGCCAGCTCACCACTAAAGGGGGTCGAGCAGTACTTC. It translates to CASSPLKGVEQYF. The chain recombines TRBV18 with TRBJ2-7; a possible D gene is TRBD1 (6 bases). The CDR3 runs 13 residues. V lost 1 base to trimming and J lost 6 bases, with 10 bases between them. Germline V lookup: CDR1 KGHSH, CDR2 LQKENI.

This rearrangement joins TRBV4-1 to TRBJ2-7, with unresolved D. Germline V gene data show CDR1 as MGHRA and CDR2 as YSYEKL. The length of the CDR3 is 15 residues. The V end lost 0 bases, the J end lost 3 bases, and 12 bases lay between the germline ends. As DNA, the CDR3 is TGCGCCAGCAGCCAAGAAAGGGCAGGAAACTACGAGCAGTACTTC. It translates to CASSQERAGNYEQYF.

This clone is labeled as medium-sized. This chain joins TRBV6-6 and TRBJ2-6; D gene unclear. The ends were cut back, 0 bases at V and 0 bases at J, with 6 bases in the middle. This CDR3 has 16 residues. The germline CDR1 and CDR2 sequences are MNHNY and SVGAGI (reference sequence). In nucleotides, the CDR3 is TGTGCCAGCAGTTACTCGAGTCTCTCTGGGGCCAACGTCCTGACTTTC. This codes for CASSYSSLSGANVLTF.

Judged by abundance, this clone is medium-sized. The chain links TRBV14 to TRBJ2-7; 7 bases are shared with TRBD2. This CDR3 has 16 amino acids. V shed 4 bases and J 0 bases; nucleotides not matched to a gene: 9. The germline V gene encodes CDR1 SGHDN and CDR2 FVKESK. CDR3 nucleotide sequence: TGTGCCAGCAGCCTATCGGGGAGGGGACCCTCCTACGAGCAGTACTTC. Its translation is CASSLSGRGPSYEQYF.

This clone was detected ten times or more. The J gene is TRBJ1-1, the V gene TRBV7-2; D gene ambiguous. Per germline, CDR1 SGHTA and CDR2 FQGNSA. CDR3 length equals 13 residues. V was trimmed by 5 bases and J by 0 bases, leaving 7 bases between them. CDR3 in amino acids: CASSQELNTEAFF. The DNA of the CDR3 is TGTGCCAGCAGCCAGGAATTGAACACTGAAGCTTTCTTT.

This clone has only a few counts. The CDR3, as DNA: TGTGCCAGCAGTTTATGGAGTTGGACGGACGACAATCAGCCCCAGCATTTT. Its protein is CASSLWSWTDDNQPQHF. The chain uses TRBV28 and TRBJ1-5, with D hard to call. Trimming stripped 0 bases from V and 3 bases from J, with 15 bases between. Germline CDR1 MDHEN, CDR2 SYDVKM. The CDR3 sequence is 17 residues long.

This clone was found many times. The chain combines TRBV27 with TRBJ1-5; 7 bases match TRBD1. V was clipped by 3 bases and J by 6 bases; unmatched bases: 5. The CDR3 totals 14 residues. CDR1 is MNHEY and CDR2 is SMNVEV in the germline V gene (reference sequence). CDR3 amino acids: CASSLQQGSQPQHF. DNA for the CDR3: TGTGCCAGCAGTTTGCAACAGGGGTCTCAGCCCCAGCATTTT.

The chain combines TRBV6-2 or TRBV6-3 with TRBJ2-7; D possibly matches TRBD1 or TRBD2 (5 bases each). Per the germline V gene, CDR1 is MNHEY and CDR2 is SVGEGT. V was cut by 2 bases and J by 2 bases, with 13 bases left in between. The CDR3 contains 15 residues. For the CDR3, the DNA is TGTGCCAGCAGTTACCGCCGGGACGGTGCCTACGAGCAGTACTTC. Its protein product is CASSYRRDGAYEQYF.

This clone turned up a few times. The rearrangement uses TRBV2 and TRBJ2-7, with D possibly TRBD2 on 6 matching bases. Germline CDR1 SNHLY, CDR2 FYNNEI. This CDR3 has 14 amino acids. Trimming removed 5 bases at V and 0 bases at J, with 11 bases between. The CDR3 spells CASSRDGSSYEQYF. CDR3 nucleotide sequence: TGTGCCAGCAGTAGGGACGGGAGCTCCTACGAGCAGTACTTC.

This sequence joins TRBV7-2 and TRBJ2-7; D possibly matches TRBD1 or TRBD2 (6 bases each). Germline CDR1 SGHTA, CDR2 FQGNSA. The ends were cut back, 1 base at V and 7 bases at J, with 8 bases in the middle. CDR3 length: 12 residues. The CDR3: CASSLGGGEQYF. The CDR3 DNA sequence: TGTGCCAGCAGCTTAGGAGGGGGGGAGCAGTACTTC.

Ten or more counts support this clone. The genes are TRBV5-8 and TRBJ2-3, with 10 bases aligning to TRBD1. The J segment lost 3 bases and the V segment lost 0 bases, leaving 4 bases of the junction unmatched. Looked up from germline, CDR1 is SGHTS and CDR2 is YDEGEE. This CDR3 is built from 16 residues. CDR3 DNA sequence: TGTGCCAGCAGCTTGGCCCTGGGACAGGGGACAGATACGCAGTATTTT. Encoded protein: CASSLALGQGTDTQYF.

This clone was observed at least ten times. This rearrangement joins TRBV13 to TRBJ2-7; the match to TRBD2 covers 12 bases. CDR1 and CDR2 from the germline V gene are PRHDT and FYEKMQ (reference sequence). Trimming took 5 bases from V and 5 from J; bases not matched to a gene: 4. The CDR3 sequence is 14 residues long. The CDR3, as DNA: TGTGCCAGCAGCAGACTAGCGGGGGTCCACGAGCAGTACTTC. Protein sequence: CASSRLAGVHEQYF.

This clone has ten or more counts. The V call is TRBV18, the J call TRBJ1-5, with a tentative D call TRBD1 (5 bases). Deletions cut 1 base from V and 0 bases from J, with 13 bases between. CDR1 is KGHSH, CDR2 LQKENI, per germline. There are 17 residues in the CDR3. CDR3 in DNA: TGTGCCAGCTCACCACTCGGGACTGTGAATAGCAATCAGCCCCAGCATTTT. It is translated as CASSPLGTVNSNQPQHF. The full variable domain, rest sourced from reference TRBV18 and TRBJ1-5, is NAGVMQNPRHLVRRRGQEARLRCSPMKGHSHVYWYRQLPEEGLKFMVYLQKENIIDESGMPKERFSAEFPKEGPSILRIQQVVRGDSAAYFCASSPLGTVNSNQPQHFGDGTRLSIL.

This clone was observed once. The junction does not match germline at one end; this may be a read error. The rearrangement joins TRBV5-1 to TRBJ2-1; TRBD1 might be the D (6 bases). The CDR3 consists of 15 residues. Germline V CDR1 and CDR2: SGHRS, YFSETQ. The CDR3 region has the DNA TGCGCCAGTTACCAAACAGGGAATTCCTACAATGGGCAGTTCTTC. Translating it yields CASYQTGNSYNGQFF.

The V and J genes are TRBV24-1 and TRBJ1-1; no clear D. CDR3 length: 13 amino acids. Trimming stripped 4 bases from V and 1 base from J, with 6 bases between. CDR1 and CDR2 from the germline V gene are KGHDR and SFDVKD. The CDR3 DNA sequence: TGTGCCACCAGTGACAGCCCGAACACTGAAGCTTTCTTT. It yields the protein CATSDSPNTEAFF.

This clone was detected a few times. The CDR3 loop reads CASSLWEGGTGELFF. The CDR3 coding sequence is TGTGCCAGCAGTTTATGGGAAGGGGGGACCGGGGAGCTGTTTTTT. The gene calls are TRBV28 and TRBJ2-2, with D tentatively TRBD1 or TRBD2 (6 bases each). The V gene's germline CDR1 is MDHEN and CDR2 SYDVKM. V was pared by 0 bases and J by 5 bases, with 10 bases between. CDR3 size: 15 residues.

This clone was recorded many times. CDR3 loop: CSVVENTEAFF. The CDR3 DNA follows: TGCAGTGTAGTGGAGAACACTGAAGCTTTCTTT. This rearrangement joins TRBV20-1 to TRBJ1-1; no clear D gene. Germline V gene data show CDR1 as DFQATT and CDR2 as SNEGSKA (reference sequence). Trimming stripped 7 bases from V and 1 base from J, with 7 bases between. The CDR3 covers 11 residues.

The CDR3 reads CASSSRGGGYTF. CDR3 nucleotide sequence: TGTGCCAGCAGCTCAAGGGGGGGGGGCTACACCTTC. V is TRBV12-3 or TRBV12-4 and J is TRBJ1-2; a weak D match, TRBD1 (6 bases). Trimming removed 6 bases from V and 8 bases from J, with 13 bases in between. CDR3 length equals 12 residues.